The 19 T cell receptor beta chains below were found in one sample sequenced in a study of regulatory T cells in long-lasting Graves disease. Regarding time point: persistent/refractory GD, antithyroid drugs over 5 years with positive TRAb. The authors made the TCR library using RNA they extracted from PBMCs. For TCR beta, libraries came from iRepertoire HTBI primers and Arm-PCR of CDR3 regions. TCRdb reanalysed the multiplex PCR reads using MiXCR and keeps one entry per CDR3 protein. In the table there are around 460,000 distinct CDR3 sequences, 22% of which are singletons. The source was peripheral blood mononuclear cells (PBMCs), collected when the disease was refractory, from a patient treated with antithyroid drugs. The receptors stem from a female donor with Graves disease.

This clonotype was counted at least ten times. This chain links TRBV12-3 or TRBV12-4 with TRBJ2-7; maybe TRBD1 (5 bases). CDR3 length equals 14 residues. Trimming shortened V by 1 base and J by 2 bases, and 9 bases separated the two germline ends. The CDR3 bases are TGTGCCAGCAGTTTAGTGACAGCTCCCTACGAGCAGTACTTC. It is translated as CASSLVTAPYEQYF.

J is TRBJ1-1 and V is TRBV5-1, with D uncertain. Looked up from germline, CDR1 is SGHRS and CDR2 is YFSETQ. CDR3 size: 14 residues. The V and J ends lost 4 bases and 2 bases respectively, with 12 bases between them. The CDR3 DNA follows: TGCGCCAGCAGCGAAATCGGGATAAACACTGAAGCTTTCTTT. Its translation: CASSEIGINTEAFF.

This clonotype was detected only a few times. The rearrangement uses TRBV18 and TRBJ1-2; 7 bases line up with TRBD1. V gave up 3 bases and J gave up 8 bases; unmatched junction bases: 9. This CDR3 is 14 amino acids long. Germline values: CDR1 KGHSH, CDR2 LQKENI. The CDR3 region is CASSPTEGAEGYTF. The CDR3 coding sequence is TGTGCCAGCTCACCCACCGAGGGGGCGGAAGGCTACACCTTC.

Note on this clonotype: This sequence is one base from a far larger clone and is likely a read error. The chain employs TRBV27 and TRBJ1-2; a weak D match, TRBD1 (6 bases). Germline-derived CDR1 and CDR2 are MNHEY and SMNVEV (reference sequence). V was trimmed by 5 bases and J by 1 base, leaving 11 bases between them. This CDR3 region has 14 residues. CDR3 sequence: CASSEAGDNYGYTF. CDR3 coding DNA: TGTGCCAGCAGTGAAGCAGGGGATAACTATGGCTACACCTTC.

The J gene is TRBJ2-1, the V gene TRBV20-1; the D gene is possibly TRBD2 (6 bases). Germline CDR1 is DFQATT and CDR2 is SNEGSKA (reference sequence). V lost 5 bases, J lost 6 bases, and 20 bases lay in between. The CDR3 has 15 amino acids. The CDR3 DNA reads as TGCAGTGCTGAGGTACCTATTCGGGAGATCAATGAGCAGTTCTTC. Translated, it gives CSAEVPIREINEQFF.

The chain combines TRBV20-1 with TRBJ2-7; D possibly corresponds to TRBD2 (6 bases). Germline values: CDR1 DFQATT, CDR2 SNEGSKA (reference sequence). This CDR3 has 14 amino acids. The V end lost 1 base, the J end lost 0 bases, and 10 bases lay between the germline ends. CDR3 nucleotide sequence: TGCAGTGCTAGAGTTGGAGGGTCCTCCTACGAGCAGTACTTC. It is translated as CSARVGGSSYEQYF.

This clonotype has at least ten counts. The chain links TRBV6-7 to TRBJ2-7; D might be TRBD2 (6 bases). TRBV6-7 is reported as an ORF; its role is uncertain. V lost 6 bases and J lost 3, with 12 bases in between. This CDR3 has 13 amino acids. The CDR3 loop reads CASSRDCCYEQYF. The CDR3 DNA follows: TGTGCCAGCAGCCGGGACTGTTGCTACGAGCAGTACTTC.

This clonotype was picked up many times. The chain recombines TRBV2 with TRBJ2-7; 8 nucleotides agree with TRBD1. Trimming took 6 bases from V and 6 from J; bases not matched to a gene: 7. The CDR3 spans 13 residues. CDR1 and CDR2 from the germline V gene are SNHLY and FYNNEI. The CDR3 DNA follows: TGTGCCAGCAGGAATGGACAGGGCGGCGAGCAGTACTTC. Translated, it gives CASRNGQGGEQYF.

This clonotype was detected a few times. The chain has TRBV5-1 and TRBJ2-5; 10 positions agree with TRBD1. Germline V gene sequence: CDR1 SGHRS, CDR2 YFSETQ. J lost 5 bases, V lost 4 bases, and 8 bases had no gene match. The CDR3 is 15 amino acids. The DNA for the CDR3 is TGCGCCAGCAGCCACGGACAGGGGGATATGGAGACCCAGTACTTC. The encoded protein is CASSHGQGDMETQYF. Full variable domain (outside the CDR3, taken from reference TRBV5-1 and TRBJ2-5): KAGVTQTPRYLIKTRGQQVTLSCSPISGHRSVSWYQQTPGQGLQFLFEYFSETQRNKGNFPGRFSGRQFSNSRSEMNVSTLELGDSALYLCASSHGQGDMETQYFGPGTRLLVL.

This clonotype appeared a few times. The chain employs TRBV9 and TRBJ2-3; 15 nucleotides line up with TRBD2. Germline-derived CDR1 and CDR2 are SGDLS and YYNGEE. The V gene end was trimmed by 3 bases and the J gene end by 5 bases; junction bases not matched to a gene: 4. The CDR3 runs to 16 residues. CDR3 in amino acids: CASSAGLAGGEDTQYF. In nucleotides, the CDR3 is TGTGCCAGCAGCGCTGGACTAGCGGGAGGGGAAGATACGCAGTATTTT.

The chain has TRBV9 and TRBJ1-4, with 7 nucleotides matching TRBD1. Germline assignment: CDR1 SGDLS and CDR2 YYNGEE. This CDR3 is 15 amino acids long. Losses at the gene ends were 2 bases for V and 8 bases for J; bases not matched to a gene: 9. CDR3 amino acids: CASSVLPTGLEKLFF. CDR3 nucleotide sequence: TGTGCCAGCAGCGTGCTCCCGACAGGGTTGGAAAAACTGTTTTTT.

This clonotype was detected ten times or more. V gene TRBV28 combines with J gene TRBJ1-2; D is unclear. Germline V CDR1 and CDR2: MDHEN, SYDVKM. This CDR3 is 13 amino acids long. With 11 bases removed from V and 1 base from J, the gap between germline ends came to 14 bases. The DNA of the CDR3 is TGTGCCGGGTCCCTGGCCATTAACTATGGCTACACCTTC. This sequence encodes CAGSLAINYGYTF.

This chain connects TRBV5-1 to TRBJ2-7; D gene ambiguous. The CDR3 is made up of 14 amino acids. CDR1 and CDR2 from the germline V gene are SGHRS and YFSETQ. Between the trimmed V and J ends, which lost 7 bases and 0 bases, there was a span of 14 bases. DNA of the CDR3: TGCGCCAGCGCCCGTCGGTTTTTCTCCTACGAGCAGTACTTC. This translates into CASARRFFSYEQYF.

This chain links TRBV20-1 with TRBJ1-1; the match to TRBD1 covers 7 bases. Germline V CDR1 and CDR2: DFQATT, SNEGSKA (reference sequence). The CDR3 is 13 amino acids. CDR3 nucleotide sequence: TGCAACCCCGGGACAGACTTGAACACTGAAGCTTTCTTT. Translation gives CNPGTDLNTEAFF.

Many counts were recorded for this clonotype. The V call is TRBV6-5, the J call TRBJ1-1; possibly TRBD1 for D (6 bases). With 4 bases removed from V and 6 bases from J, the gap between germline ends came to 9 bases. This CDR3 is 12 amino acids long. From germline, CDR1 is MNHEY and CDR2 SVGAGI. CDR3 amino acids: CASSSRGAEAFF. DNA for the CDR3: TGTGCCAGCAGTTCGAGGGGGGCTGAAGCTTTCTTT.

This clonotype was picked up a small number of times. The DNA of the CDR3 is TGTGCCAGCACCCCCAGCGGGGTTCAGCCCCAGCATTTT. This gives the protein CASTPSGVQPQHF. The chain links TRBV6-1 to TRBJ1-5; no clear D. In germline, CDR1 is MNHNS, CDR2 SASEGT. The V end lost 7 bases, the J end lost 6 bases, and 13 bases lay between the germline ends. This CDR3 comprises 13 residues.

This clonotype has only a few counts. The chain joins TRBV6-2 or TRBV6-3 to TRBJ2-5; unclear D gene. The CDR3 is made up of 15 amino acids. Germline V gene sequence: CDR1 MNHEY, CDR2 SVGEGT. With 3 bases removed from V and 5 bases from J, the gap between germline ends came to 16 bases. Written as DNA, the CDR3 is TGTGCCAGCAGTTATACCTTAGATTTCGGCGAGACCCAGTACTTC. This gives the protein CASSYTLDFGETQYF.

This clonotype has just a few counts. The V call is TRBV7-3, the J call TRBJ2-7; 8 bases are a match to TRBD2. From germline, CDR1 is SGHTA and CDR2 FQGTGA. Germline trimming cut 4 bases from V and 0 bases from J; bases unmatched to any gene: 2. The CDR3 sequence is 14 residues long. CDR3 sequence: CASSSSGPSYEQYF. As DNA, the CDR3 is TGTGCCAGCAGCTCTAGCGGGCCCTCCTACGAGCAGTACTTC.

In regard to this clonotype: A much larger clone differs by one base, so this may be a read error. The chain couples TRBV2 to TRBJ2-7; the D gene is possibly TRBD2 (6 bases). Germline values: CDR1 SNHLY, CDR2 FYNNEI. This CDR3 is 16 amino acids long. The CDR3 sequence: CVSASFRGTRSYEQYF. The CDR3 DNA is TGTGTCAGCGCCAGCTTTCGGGGGACTCGCTCCTACGAGCAGTACTTC.